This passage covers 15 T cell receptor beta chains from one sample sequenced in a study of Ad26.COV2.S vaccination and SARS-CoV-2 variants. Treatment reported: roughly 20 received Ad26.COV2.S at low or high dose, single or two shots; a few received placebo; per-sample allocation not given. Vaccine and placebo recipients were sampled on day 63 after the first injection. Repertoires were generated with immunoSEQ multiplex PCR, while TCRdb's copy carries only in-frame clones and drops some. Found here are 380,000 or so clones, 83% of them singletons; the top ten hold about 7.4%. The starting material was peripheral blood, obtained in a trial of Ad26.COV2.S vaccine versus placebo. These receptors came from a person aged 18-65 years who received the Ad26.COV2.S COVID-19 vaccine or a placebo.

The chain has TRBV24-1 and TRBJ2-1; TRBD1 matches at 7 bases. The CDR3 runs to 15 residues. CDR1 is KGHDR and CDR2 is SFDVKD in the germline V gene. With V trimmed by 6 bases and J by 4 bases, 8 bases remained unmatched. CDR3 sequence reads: CATSRGPGRYNEQFF. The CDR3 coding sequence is TGTGCCACCAGTAGGGGGCCTGGAAGATACAATGAGCAGTTCTTC.

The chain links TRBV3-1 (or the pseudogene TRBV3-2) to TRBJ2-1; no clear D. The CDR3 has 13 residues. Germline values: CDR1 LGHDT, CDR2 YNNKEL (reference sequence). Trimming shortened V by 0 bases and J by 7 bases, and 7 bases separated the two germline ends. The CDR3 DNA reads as TGTGCCAGCAGCCAAGACTTCCCGAATGAGCAGTTCTTC. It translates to CASSQDFPNEQFF.

The CDR3: CASSKVGGWGNEQFF. CDR3 sequence (DNA): TGTGCCAGCAGCAAGGTGGGCGGGTGGGGAAATGAGCAGTTCTTC. V is TRBV21-1 and J is TRBJ2-1; the tabulated D call, TRBD2, remains unverified against the DNA. TRBV21-1 is a pseudogene locus. The CDR3 contains 15 residues.

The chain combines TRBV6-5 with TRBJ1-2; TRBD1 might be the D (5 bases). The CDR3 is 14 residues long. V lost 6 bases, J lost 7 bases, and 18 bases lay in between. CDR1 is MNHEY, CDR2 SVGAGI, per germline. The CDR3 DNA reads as TGTGCCAGCAGCCTTGGGGGGTCGGCGGCTGGCTACACCTTC. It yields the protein CASSLGGSAAGYTF.

In DNA form, the CDR3 reads TGCGCCAGCAGCCGGGACAGGGGACCGTCTGGAAACACCATATATTTT. Its protein is CASSRDRGPSGNTIYF. The chain has TRBV5-1 and TRBJ1-3, with TRBD1 matching over 10 bases. The CDR3 contains 16 residues. The V gene end was trimmed by 4 bases and the J gene end by 1 base; junction bases not matched to a gene: 5. The germline gives CDR1 SGHRS, CDR2 YFSETQ.

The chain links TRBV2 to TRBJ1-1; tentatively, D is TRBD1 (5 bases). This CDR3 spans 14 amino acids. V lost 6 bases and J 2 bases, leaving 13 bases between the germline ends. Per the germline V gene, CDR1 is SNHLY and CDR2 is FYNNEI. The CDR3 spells CASRNEGHNTEAFF. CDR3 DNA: TGTGCCAGCAGGAACGAGGGGCATAACACTGAAGCTTTCTTT.

Here the CDR3 reads CASSSASNYGYTF. The CDR3 nucleotides read TGTGCCAGCAGTTCAGCCTCTAACTATGGCTACACCTTC. The chain carries TRBV6-5 and TRBJ1-2; no clear D gene. Per germline, CDR1 MNHEY and CDR2 SVGAGI. There are 13 residues in the CDR3. V was clipped by 4 bases and J by 0 bases, with 6 bases between them.

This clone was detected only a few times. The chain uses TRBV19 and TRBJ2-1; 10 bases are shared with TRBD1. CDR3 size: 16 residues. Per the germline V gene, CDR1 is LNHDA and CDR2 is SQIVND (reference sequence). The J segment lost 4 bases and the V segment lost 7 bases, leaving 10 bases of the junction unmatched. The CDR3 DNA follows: TGTGCCAGTAAGTTACGAGGACAGGGGGTTTACAATGAGCAGTTCTTC. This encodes CASKLRGQGVYNEQFF.

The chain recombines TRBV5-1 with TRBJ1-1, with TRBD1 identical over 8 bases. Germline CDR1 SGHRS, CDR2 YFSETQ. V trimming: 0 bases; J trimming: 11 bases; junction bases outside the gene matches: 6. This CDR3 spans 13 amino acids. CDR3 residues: CASSLEGQGKAFF. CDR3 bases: TGCGCCAGCAGCTTGGAAGGACAGGGTAAGGCTTTCTTT.

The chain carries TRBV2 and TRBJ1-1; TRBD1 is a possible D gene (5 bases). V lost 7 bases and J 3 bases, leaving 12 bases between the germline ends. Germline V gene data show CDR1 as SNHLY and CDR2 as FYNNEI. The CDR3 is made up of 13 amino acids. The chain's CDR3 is CASKSGGDTEAFF. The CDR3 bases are TGTGCCAGCAAGTCGGGGGGGGACACTGAAGCTTTCTTT.

The CDR3 region is CASSSSGAQETQYF. The CDR3 DNA reads TGCGCCAGCAGCTCCTCAGGGGCTCAAGAGACCCAGTACTTC. The chain uses TRBV5-1 and TRBJ2-5, with D possibly TRBD1 on 6 matching bases. Between the trimmed V and J ends, which lost 3 bases and 2 bases, there was a span of 11 bases. The germline V gene has CDR1 SGHRS and CDR2 YFSETQ. The CDR3 is made up of 14 amino acids.

The chain's CDR3 is CASSEAGSGHTGELFF. Here the CDR3 DNA reads TGTGCCAGCAGTGAAGCGGGTAGCGGGCATACCGGGGAGCTGTTTTTT. The V call is TRBV6-1, the J call TRBJ2-2; 7 nucleotides align to TRBD2. The J segment lost 5 bases and the V segment lost 0 bases, leaving 6 bases of the junction unmatched. CDR1 is MNHNS and CDR2 is SASEGT in the germline V gene. CDR3 length: 16 amino acids.

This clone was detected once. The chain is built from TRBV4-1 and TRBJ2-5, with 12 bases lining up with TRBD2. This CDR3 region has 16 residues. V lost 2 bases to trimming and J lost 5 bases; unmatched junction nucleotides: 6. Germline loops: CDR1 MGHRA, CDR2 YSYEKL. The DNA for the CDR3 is TGCGCCAGCAGCCAATCCACTAGCGGGGGGATGGAGACCCAGTACTTC. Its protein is CASSQSTSGGMETQYF.

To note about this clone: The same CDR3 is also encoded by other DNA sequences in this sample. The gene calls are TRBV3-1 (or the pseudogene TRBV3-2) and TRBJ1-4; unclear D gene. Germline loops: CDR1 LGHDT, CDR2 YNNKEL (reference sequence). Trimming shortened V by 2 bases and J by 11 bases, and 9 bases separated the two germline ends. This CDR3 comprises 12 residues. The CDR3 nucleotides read TGTGCCAGCAGCCAAAAGGGCGGTAAACTGTTTTTT. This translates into CASSQKGGKLFF.

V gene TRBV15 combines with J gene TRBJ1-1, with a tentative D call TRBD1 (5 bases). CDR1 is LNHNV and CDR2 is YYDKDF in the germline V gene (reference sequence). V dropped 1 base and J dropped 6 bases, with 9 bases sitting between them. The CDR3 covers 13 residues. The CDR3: CATSRGGKAEAFF. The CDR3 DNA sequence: TGTGCCACCAGCAGAGGGGGGAAGGCTGAAGCTTTCTTT.